This T cell receptor beta chain was captured by sequencing in a study of CD8 T cells in ankylosing spondylitis. Study-wide results and limits: Prior work had noted some motif variants in reactive arthritis blood and synovial fluid. A motif of eight highly homologous TCR beta variants was seen as apparently characteristic of ankylosing spondylitis blood. In ankylosing spondylitis patients, matched synovial fluid reportedly showed significant enrichment of disease-linked clones.

The table lists this clonotype with many counts. Antigen: not known. The V gene's germline CDR1 is SGHRS and CDR2 YFSETQ. With 3 bases clipped from V and 1 base from J, the junction kept 7 bases outside the gene matches. CDR3 length equals 19 residues. Researchers built TCR beta libraries using quantitative 5'-RACE with molecular barcodes. MiXCR, run by TCRdb on the 5' RACE reads, gives a single entry per CDR3 protein. The data show 180,000 or so distinct CDR3 sequences, under 14% seen once. This sequence was found in a male donor with ankylosing spondylitis or in good health (not recorded which). The specimen was blood, either unsorted or a sorted T cell fraction (not recorded which). This chain connects TRBV5-1 to TRBJ2-2; 15 bases match TRBD2. CDR3: CASSYRGLAGGLNTGELFF. CDR3 DNA sequence: TGCGCCAGCAGCTACCGGGGACTAGCGGGGGGCCTGAACACCGGGGAGCTGTTTTTT.